This T cell receptor (beta chain) was found in a study of blood T cells in healthy people across ages. The CDR3 is made up of 12 amino acids. Concerning this clonotype itself: What it binds is not known. Sequence at one end of the junction differs from germline and may be a read error.

Next came a second PCR, run for about 6 to 12 cycles, which used a sample-barcoded 5' primer along with a J-beta primer mix. The template-switch adaptor, which had 12 random nucleotides, put a tag on each cDNA molecule. TCRdb re-called the 5' RACE reads with MiXCR, one entry per CDR3 protein. The table lists about 780,000 distinct CDR3 sequences, roughly 60% of them singletons. Overall study findings and caveats: Long-lived donors exceeded aged donors in naive CD4+ cells and diversity.

The gene calls are TRBV12-3 or TRBV12-4 and TRBJ1-6, with D unresolved. Sequences were obtained from blood. The sequence came from a man aged 30 to 39 in good health. The CDR3, as DNA: TGTGCCGGCAGTTTAGTAGGGAGGCCCCTCCACTTT. Its protein is CAGSLVGRPLHF.